One and the same sample provided the 31 T cell receptor beta chains below, sequenced in a study of blood T cell repertoires in COVID-19. TCRdb keeps only in-frame clones here, not all; method: immunoSEQ multiplex PCR. This table holds approximately 100,000 clones, about 84% found once. Sequencing was done on a sample of peripheral blood. These receptor sequences come from a man in his fifties or sixties with acute or convalescent COVID-19.

The rearrangement joins TRBV25-1 to TRBJ2-3, with 11 bases matching TRBD2. The trim removed 10 bases at V and 6 bases at J, leaving 6 bases unmatched. The length of the CDR3 is 13 residues. Germline V lookup: CDR1 MGHDK, CDR2 SYGVNS. This chain's CDR3 is CATQASGRDTQYF. In nucleotides, the CDR3 is TGTGCCACCCAAGCTAGCGGGAGGGATACGCAGTATTTT.

The rearrangement uses TRBV27 and TRBJ1-5; TRBD1 aligns across 7 bases. The CDR3 is made up of 16 amino acids. V was pared by 6 bases and J by 0 bases, with 8 bases of the junction left unmatched. From germline, CDR1 is MNHEY and CDR2 SMNVEV (reference sequence). This CDR3 is CASSRTGAISNQPQHF. In DNA, the CDR3 is TGTGCCAGCAGCCGGACAGGCGCAATTAGCAATCAGCCCCAGCATTTT.

The chain is built from TRBV29-1 and TRBJ1-2; 7 nucleotides agree with TRBD1. The V segment lost 0 bases and the J segment 4 bases; nucleotides outside the gene matches: 11. CDR3 size: 16 residues. Germline assignment: CDR1 SQVTM and CDR2 ANQGSEA. The CDR3 coding sequence is TGCAGCGTTGAAGAAGTATACAGGGGATTTGTCTATGGCTACACCTTC. Amino acids: CSVEEVYRGFVYGYTF.

The V gene is TRBV5-5, the J gene TRBJ1-4, with a tentative D call TRBD1 (6 bases). Germline CDR1 and CDR2: SGHKS and YYEKEE (reference sequence). The CDR3 contains 14 residues. Trimming pared 3 bases from V and 3 bases from J, leaving 9 bases between. CDR3 bases: TGTGCCAGCAGCTCCAGGGGAGCTAATGAAAAACTGTTTTTT. Residues: CASSSRGANEKLFF.

The V call is TRBV28, the J call TRBJ2-7; perhaps TRBD1 as D (6 bases). The CDR3 length is 14 residues. Trimming shortened V by 4 bases and J by 0 bases, and 10 bases separated the two germline ends. Germline CDR1 is MDHEN and CDR2 is SYDVKM. The CDR3 region has the DNA TGTGCCAGCAGTTCCCTGGACAGCTCCTACGAGCAGTACTTC. Protein product: CASSSLDSSYEQYF.

This sequence joins TRBV7-8 and TRBJ1-5; 9 bases agree with TRBD1. The length of the CDR3 is 14 residues. Germline V gives CDR1 SGHVS, CDR2 FQNEAQ. V dropped 4 bases and J dropped 6; count of bases not matched to a gene: 4. DNA for the CDR3: TGTGCCAGCAGCTCAACAGGGGGCCCTCAGCCCCAGCATTTT. Its protein is CASSSTGGPQPQHF.

The J gene is TRBJ1-2, the V gene TRBV3-1 (or the pseudogene TRBV3-2), with 7 bases lining up with TRBD1. The length of the CDR3 is 15 residues. Germline trimming cut 3 bases from V and 4 bases from J; bases unmatched to any gene: 8. The V gene's germline CDR1 is LGHDT and CDR2 YNNKEL (reference sequence). CDR3 in amino acids: CASSQANRGGYGYTF. CDR3 nucleotides: TGTGCCAGCAGCCAGGCCAACAGGGGAGGCTATGGCTACACCTTC.

V is TRBV18 and J is TRBJ2-3; 7 nucleotides line up with TRBD1. V dropped 3 bases and J dropped 0; count of bases not matched to a gene: 3. The germline V gene has CDR1 KGHSH and CDR2 LQKENI. This CDR3 contains 15 residues. The CDR3 spells CASSPGTASTDTQYF. CDR3 nucleotides: TGTGCCAGCTCACCCGGGACAGCTAGCACAGATACGCAGTATTTT.

This clone appeared a few times. This chain uses TRBV29-1 with TRBJ1-1; 7 positions agree with TRBD1. The CDR3 has 16 amino acids. Germline CDR1 and CDR2: SQVTM and ANQGSEA. With 7 bases clipped from V and 0 bases from J, the junction kept 14 bases outside the gene matches. The CDR3 region is CSANPRDSYMNTEAFF. The CDR3 DNA is TGCAGCGCAAACCCCCGGGACAGCTATATGAACACTGAAGCTTTCTTT.

The V and J genes are TRBV6-6 and TRBJ2-7; the match to TRBD2 covers 12 bases. Germline lookup yields CDR1 MNHNY and CDR2 SVGAGI (reference sequence). The CDR3 is made up of 16 amino acids. V was pared by 4 bases and J by 4 bases, with 8 bases of the junction left unmatched. The CDR3 sequence is CASSSPTSGGLYEQYF. The CDR3 bases are TGTGCCAGCAGTTCCCCGACTAGCGGGGGACTTTACGAGCAGTACTTC.

V is TRBV6-2 or TRBV6-3 and J is TRBJ2-1; TRBD2 might be the D (6 bases). The CDR3 length is 14 residues. Trimming took 5 bases from V and 3 from J, leaving 11 bases between them. Per germline, CDR1 MNHEY and CDR2 SVGEGT. CDR3 protein: CASSHTSSYNEQFF. The CDR3 DNA sequence: TGTGCCAGCAGTCATACTAGCAGCTACAATGAGCAGTTCTTC.

This chain connects TRBV6-5 to TRBJ2-1; TRBD2 is a possible D gene (7 bases). The CDR3 is made up of 14 amino acids. V was cut by 1 base and J by 9 bases, with 13 bases left in between. Germline V gene sequence: CDR1 MNHEY, CDR2 SVGAGI. In DNA, the CDR3 is TGTGCCAGCAGTTACTTAGGGGGGGCGGGTGAGCAGTTCTTC. This translates into CASSYLGGAGEQFF.

The chain carries TRBV19 and TRBJ2-3, with D tentatively TRBD1 (5 bases). CDR3 length equals 14 residues. Trimming removed 7 bases from V and 0 bases from J, with 11 bases in between. Per germline, CDR1 LNHDA and CDR2 SQIVND (reference sequence). CDR3 loop: CASTPTASTDTQYF. The CDR3 bases are TGTGCCAGTACCCCGACAGCTAGCACAGATACGCAGTATTTT.

CDR3 sequence (DNA): TGTGCCAGCAGTTTCACAGGGGCGAATAACTATGGCTACACCTTC. This sequence encodes CASSFTGANNYGYTF. The V and J genes are TRBV28 and TRBJ1-2; TRBD1 agrees at 7 bases. The CDR3 contains 15 residues. The J segment lost 1 base and the V segment lost 3 bases, leaving 5 bases of the junction unmatched. Germline V lookup: CDR1 MDHEN, CDR2 SYDVKM.

The gene calls are TRBV7-9 and TRBJ2-2; D not certain. The CDR3 spans 13 residues. CDR1 and CDR2 from the germline V gene are SEHNR and FQNEAQ (reference sequence). The V and J ends lost 1 base and 7 bases respectively, with 7 bases between them. The CDR3 region is CASSLVVRGELFF. The DNA for the CDR3 is TGTGCCAGCAGCTTAGTCGTCCGCGGGGAGCTGTTTTTT.

V gene TRBV15 combines with J gene TRBJ1-5; no firm D call. V was pared by 3 bases and J by 0 bases, with 6 bases between. Germline-derived CDR1 and CDR2 are LNHNV and YYDKDF (reference sequence). The CDR3 sequence is 14 residues long. CDR3 DNA: TGTGCCACCAGCAGTTACATTAGCAATCAGCCCCAGCATTTT. Translating it yields CATSSYISNQPQHF.

There are a few counts of this clone. The chain recombines TRBV6-6 with TRBJ1-6, with D maybe TRBD1 (5 bases). This CDR3 spans 15 amino acids. V lost 7 bases and J 6 bases, leaving 16 bases between the germline ends. CDR1 and CDR2 (germline): MNHNY, SVGAGI (reference sequence). Written as DNA, the CDR3 is TGTGCCAGCACCCGTCCAGGGTTGGTTAATTCACCCCTCCACTTT. Its protein product is CASTRPGLVNSPLHF.

The V gene is TRBV18, the J gene TRBJ2-2; D uncertain. V was shortened by 0 bases and J by 2 bases, with 7 bases between the two germline ends. Per the germline V gene, CDR1 is KGHSH and CDR2 is LQKENI. The CDR3 has 15 residues. The CDR3 DNA sequence: TGTGCCAGCTCACCACCGGGCAGAAACACCGGGGAGCTGTTTTTT. Amino acids: CASSPPGRNTGELFF.

The chain links TRBV11-2 to TRBJ2-3; tentative D call: TRBD1 (6 bases). CDR1 and CDR2 from the germline V gene are SGHAT and FQNNGV. The CDR3 extends over 15 amino acids. Trimming shortened V by 5 bases and J by 2 bases, and 14 bases separated the two germline ends. CDR3 nucleotides: TGTGCCAGCAGCCAGTGGACAGCGTTCACAGATACGCAGTATTTT. Translating gives CASSQWTAFTDTQYF.

This rearrangement joins TRBV6-5 to TRBJ2-2; the D gene is possibly TRBD1 (5 bases). With 10 bases removed from V and 0 bases from J, the gap between germline ends came to 15 bases. Germline V lookup: CDR1 MNHEY, CDR2 SVGAGI. The CDR3 runs 15 residues. As DNA, the CDR3 is TGTGCCATCAAAGGGGCGGACGCGAACACCGGGGAGCTGTTTTTT. Translation: CAIKGADANTGELFF.

This clone showed up just a few times. The rearrangement joins TRBV19 to TRBJ1-2, with 10 nucleotides matching TRBD1. Germline V lookup: CDR1 LNHDA, CDR2 SQIVND (reference sequence). There are 16 residues in the CDR3. The V gene end was trimmed by 5 bases and the J gene end by 3 bases; junction bases not matched to a gene: 9. The CDR3 loop is CASSLLETGGDYGYTF. The CDR3 coding sequence is TGTGCCAGTAGTCTCCTTGAGACAGGGGGCGACTATGGCTACACCTTC.

This clone occurred a few times. This chain links TRBV6-2 or TRBV6-3 with TRBJ2-7, with TRBD1 as a possible D gene (6 bases). V was clipped by 5 bases and J by 0 bases, with 14 bases between them. This CDR3 region has 15 residues. Germline assignment: CDR1 MNHEY and CDR2 SVGEGT. The CDR3 bases are TGTGCCAGCAGTCATGACAGGATTACCTCCTACGAGCAGTACTTC. Residues: CASSHDRITSYEQYF.

This chain uses TRBV2 with TRBJ1-1, with 9 bases fitting TRBD1. V shed 5 bases and J 4 bases; nucleotides not matched to a gene: 8. This CDR3 region has 15 residues. Germline CDR1 SNHLY, CDR2 FYNNEI. CDR3 DNA: TGTGCCAGCAGTTCCCAGACAGGGGGGATCACTGAAGCTTTCTTT. Translating it yields CASSSQTGGITEAFF. The entire variable domain, with the rest obtained from reference TRBV2 and TRBJ1-1, is as follows: EPEVTQTPSHQVTQMGQEVILRCVPISNHLYFYWYRQILGQKVEFLVSFYNNEISEKSEIFDDQFSVERPDGSNFTLKIRSTKLEDSAMYFCASSSQTGGITEAFFGQGTRLTVV.

The CDR3 sequence: CASSPSSGRYNEQFF. In DNA form, the CDR3 reads TGTGCCAGTAGCCCATCTAGCGGGAGGTACAATGAGCAGTTCTTC. The chain links TRBV19 to TRBJ2-1, with 11 bases identical to TRBD2. Per the germline V gene, CDR1 is LNHDA and CDR2 is SQIVND (reference sequence). With 6 bases clipped from V and 4 bases from J, the junction kept 5 bases outside the gene matches. The CDR3 covers 15 residues.

This chain links TRBV6-5 with TRBJ2-2; TRBD2 agrees at 9 bases. The germline V gene has CDR1 MNHEY and CDR2 SVGAGI. The CDR3 runs 15 residues. V lost 7 bases, J lost 1 base, and 4 bases stayed unmatched. CDR3 in amino acids: CASIGLARNTGELFF. In nucleotides, the CDR3 is TGTGCCAGCATAGGACTAGCGAGGAACACCGGGGAGCTGTTTTTT.

The chain uses TRBV28 and TRBJ1-5; 8 bases are a match to TRBD1. V lost 6 bases to trimming and J lost 4 bases; unmatched junction nucleotides: 8. The CDR3 is 15 residues long. Per germline, CDR1 MDHEN and CDR2 SYDVKM. As DNA, the CDR3 is TGTGCCAGCAGCCCAACAGGGGGGTCAAATCAGCCCCAGCATTTT. Its protein product is CASSPTGGSNQPQHF. Full variable domain (remainder filled in from reference TRBV28 and TRBJ1-5): DVKVTQSSRYLVKRTGEKVFLECVQDMDHENMFWYRQDPGLGLRLIYFSYDVKMKEKGDIPEGYSVSREKKERFSLILESASTNQTSMYLCASSPTGGSNQPQHFGDGTRLSIL.

The chain couples TRBV6-5 to TRBJ1-2; the match to TRBD1 covers 9 bases. Per the germline V gene, CDR1 is MNHEY and CDR2 is SVGAGI. CDR3 length: 15 residues. Trimming took 0 bases from V and 5 from J; bases not matched to a gene: 4. CDR3 coding DNA: TGTGCCAGCAGTTACTCCGCACAGGGGGCATATGGCTACACCTTC. Amino acids: CASSYSAQGAYGYTF.

The genes are TRBV12-3 or TRBV12-4 and TRBJ2-3; 7 nucleotides match TRBD2. V trimming: 3 bases; J trimming: 14 bases; junction bases outside the gene matches: 5. The CDR3 has 11 residues. The CDR3 DNA reads as TGTGCCAGCAGTTTGGGGGGGGGAAGGTATTTT. Encoded protein: CASSLGGGRYF.

The chain is built from TRBV5-1 and TRBJ1-5; possible D gene TRBD1, 6 bases. V shed 0 bases and J shed 2 bases, with 9 bases lying between them. This CDR3 is 15 amino acids long. Germline V gene data show CDR1 as SGHRS and CDR2 as YFSETQ. Here the CDR3 DNA reads TGCGCCAGCAGCTTGGATGGGGGCGGCAATCAGCCCCAGCATTTT. This sequence encodes CASSLDGGGNQPQHF.

In its sample, this clone was seen a few times. The chain couples TRBV2 to TRBJ1-4, with 10 nucleotides matching TRBD1. The V segment lost 7 bases and the J segment 7 bases; nucleotides outside the gene matches: 9. Germline-derived CDR1 and CDR2 are SNHLY and FYNNEI. The CDR3 sequence is 15 residues long. The CDR3 DNA sequence: TGTGCCAGCACAGACAGGGGGCGTTCGAGTGAAAAACTGTTTTTT. This sequence encodes CASTDRGRSSEKLFF.

This clone was detected once. The V call is TRBV18, the J call TRBJ2-2; D gene unclear. Trimming cost V 3 bases and J 1 base, with 12 bases left between them. The V gene's germline CDR1 is KGHSH and CDR2 LQKENI. The CDR3 is 16 amino acids. This chain's CDR3 is CASSPSTYKNTGELFF. CDR3 sequence (DNA): TGTGCCAGCTCACCCTCGACATATAAGAACACCGGGGAGCTGTTTTTT.